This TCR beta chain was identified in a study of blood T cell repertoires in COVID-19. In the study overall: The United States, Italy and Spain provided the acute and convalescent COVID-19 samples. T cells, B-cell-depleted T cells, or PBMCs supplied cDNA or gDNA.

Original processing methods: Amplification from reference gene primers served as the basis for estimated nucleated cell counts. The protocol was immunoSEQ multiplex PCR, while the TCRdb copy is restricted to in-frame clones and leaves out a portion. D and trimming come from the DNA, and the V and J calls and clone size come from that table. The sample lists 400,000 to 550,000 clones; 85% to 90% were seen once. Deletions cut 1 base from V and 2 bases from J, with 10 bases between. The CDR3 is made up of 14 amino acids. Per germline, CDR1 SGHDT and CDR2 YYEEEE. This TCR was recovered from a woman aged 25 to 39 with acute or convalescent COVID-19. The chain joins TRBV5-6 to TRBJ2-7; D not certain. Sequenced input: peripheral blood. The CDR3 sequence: CASSLSVLTYEQYF. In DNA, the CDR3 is TGTGCCAGCAGCTTGTCGGTACTCACCTACGAGCAGTACTTC.